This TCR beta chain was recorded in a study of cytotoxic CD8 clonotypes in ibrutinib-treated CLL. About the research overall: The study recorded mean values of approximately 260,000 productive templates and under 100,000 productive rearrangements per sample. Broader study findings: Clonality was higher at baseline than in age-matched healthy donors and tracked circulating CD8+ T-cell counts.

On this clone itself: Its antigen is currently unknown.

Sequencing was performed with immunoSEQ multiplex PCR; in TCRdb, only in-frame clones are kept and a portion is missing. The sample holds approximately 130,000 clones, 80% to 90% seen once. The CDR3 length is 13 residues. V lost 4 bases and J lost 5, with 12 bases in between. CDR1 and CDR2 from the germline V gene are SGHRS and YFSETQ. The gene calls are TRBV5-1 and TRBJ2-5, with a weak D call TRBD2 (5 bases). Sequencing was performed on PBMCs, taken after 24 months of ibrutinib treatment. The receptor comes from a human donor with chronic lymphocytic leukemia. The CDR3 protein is CASSTDWSETQYF. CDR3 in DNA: TGCGCCAGCAGCACGGACTGGTCGGAGACCCAGTACTTC.